Here is one TCR beta chain with its context. Its antigen remains unknown. The CDR3 has 18 amino acids. After removal of 1 base from V and 0 bases from J, the junction contained 10 bases not matched to a gene. Germline CDR1 LGHNA, CDR2 YNFKEQ. Each sample yielded at least 7 million isolated PBMCs. These data are taken from a study of blood T cells in healthy people across ages. Overall study context: Template switching caught about one barcoded beta molecule for each two T cells. General observations from the study: Age advanced and TCR beta diversity per million T cells fell, roughly linearly.

Next came a second PCR, run for roughly 6 to 11 cycles, which used a sample-barcoded 5' primer along with a J-beta primer mix. Each TCR beta cDNA got a 12-nucleotide random molecular identifier. TCRdb re-derived calls from the 5' RACE reads in MiXCR, one entry per CDR3 protein. Of hundreds of thousands of distinct CDR3 sequences listed, about 53% were seen once; the top ten hold 30% to 40%. This chain links TRBV4-2 with TRBJ2-5; TRBD2 agrees at 8 bases. The clonotype originates from a man in his 60s in good health. Material for sequencing was blood. CDR3 sequence reads: CASSQVVGGAQYQETQYF. The CDR3 coding sequence is TGTGCCAGCAGCCAAGTGGTCGGGGGGGCTCAGTACCAAGAGACCCAGTACTTC.